This entry lists 32 T cell receptor beta chains sequenced from one sample in a study of cytomegalovirus exposure and HLA in healthy donors. Using immunoSEQ multiplex PCR, the repertoire was profiled, and TCRdb retains in-frame clones only, with some absent. The profile shows fewer than 200,000 clones, around nine tenths of them singletons. The sample was PBMCs. All receptors derive from a man aged 25 to 45 in good health and CMV-seropositive.

The CDR3 reads CASREMGQGAYEQYF. DNA of the CDR3: TGTGCCAGCAGAGAAATGGGACAGGGGGCCTACGAGCAGTACTTC. The chain links TRBV6-1 to TRBJ2-7; 11 nucleotides line up with TRBD1. This CDR3 region has 15 residues. V shed 6 bases and J 2 bases; nucleotides not matched to a gene: 6. CDR1 and CDR2 (germline): MNHNS, SASEGT.

The rearrangement joins TRBV27 to TRBJ2-7; no clear D. The CDR3 is made up of 12 amino acids. Per the germline V gene, CDR1 is MNHEY and CDR2 is SMNVEV (reference sequence). The V gene lost 4 bases and the J gene lost 7 bases, with 11 bases spanning the gap. The CDR3 loop is CASSWAGEEQYF. CDR3 sequence (DNA): TGTGCCAGCAGTTGGGCAGGTGAGGAGCAGTACTTC.

The chain is built from TRBV21-1 and TRBJ2-7; the D segment call TRBD2 is taken from the table without a DNA check. TRBV21-1 counts as a pseudogene. CDR3 length: 22 residues. CDR3 in amino acids: CASSKGERERGLAGPSSYEQYF. The CDR3 nucleotides read TGTGCCAGCAGCAAAGGAGAGCGCGAGAGGGGACTAGCGGGCCCGAGTTCCTACGAGCAGTACTTC.

This clone was counted many times. This chain connects TRBV11-2 to TRBJ2-7, with D possibly being TRBD2 (6 bases). The CDR3 extends over 12 amino acids. The V and J ends lost 5 bases and 7 bases respectively, with 12 bases between them. Germline V CDR1 and CDR2: SGHAT, FQNNGV. The CDR3, as DNA: TGTGCCAGCAGCAAACTAGCTGAGGAGCAGTACTTC. Residues: CASSKLAEEQYF.

The chain uses TRBV6-5 and TRBJ2-7; perhaps TRBD2 as D (6 bases). V lost 0 bases to trimming and J lost 2 bases, with 14 bases between them. In germline, CDR1 is MNHEY, CDR2 SVGAGI. The CDR3 extends over 16 amino acids. This CDR3 is CASSYSVGGGPYEQYF. CDR3 DNA sequence: TGTGCCAGCAGTTACTCAGTGGGAGGAGGTCCCTACGAGCAGTACTTC.

V usage is TRBV2 and J usage is TRBJ1-1; 7 bases align to TRBD1. CDR1 and CDR2 from the germline V gene are SNHLY and FYNNEI. The CDR3 extends over 17 amino acids. V gave up 0 bases and J gave up 4 bases; unmatched junction bases: 11. The CDR3 nucleotides read TGTGCCAGCAGTGAAGCGTTAGGGGGCGGTTTAGTCACTGAAGCTTTCTTT. This sequence encodes CASSEALGGGLVTEAFF.

The chain employs TRBV20-1 and TRBJ2-5; D tentatively reads TRBD1 or TRBD2 (6 bases each). Trimming cost V 6 bases and J 5 bases, with 10 bases left between them. CDR1 and CDR2 (germline): DFQATT, SNEGSKA (reference sequence). The CDR3 runs to 11 residues. This CDR3 reads CSAWRGETQYF. CDR3 DNA: TGCAGTGCATGGAGGGGGGAGACCCAGTACTTC.

This clone came up once. This chain connects TRBV5-1 to TRBJ2-3, with a possible D match to TRBD2 (6 bases). Germline values: CDR1 SGHRS, CDR2 YFSETQ. V was trimmed by 1 base and J by 1 base, leaving 13 bases between them. The CDR3 covers 16 residues. The chain's CDR3 is CASSLSGVRGTDTQYF. CDR3 DNA: TGCGCCAGCAGCTTGTCGGGGGTAAGGGGCACAGATACGCAGTATTTT.

This clone appeared a single time. This chain uses TRBV27 with TRBJ2-3, with 10 bases fitting TRBD1. Germline values: CDR1 MNHEY, CDR2 SMNVEV (reference sequence). Unmatched junction bases numbered 4, after V lost 5 bases and J lost 8 bases. The CDR3 runs to 13 residues. The CDR3: CASSPGQGGTQYF. The CDR3, as DNA: TGTGCCAGCAGTCCCGGACAGGGGGGTACGCAGTATTTT.

The chain has TRBV6-5 and TRBJ2-4; tentative D call: TRBD1 (5 bases). The germline V gene has CDR1 MNHEY and CDR2 SVGAGI. This CDR3 has 13 amino acids. V was pared by 6 bases and J by 5 bases, with 11 bases between. The CDR3 DNA reads TGTGCCAGCAGCTTGGGGCGGCAAAACATTCAGTACTTC. Translating it yields CASSLGRQNIQYF.

The V and J genes are TRBV6-1 and TRBJ1-5, with D tentatively TRBD1 (5 bases). Trimming stripped 3 bases from V and 0 bases from J, with 21 bases between. Germline V gives CDR1 MNHNS, CDR2 SASEGT. This CDR3 contains 19 residues. CDR3 in DNA: TGTGCCAGCAGTGATAGGATGGGGACGGGGATACTTAGCAATCAGCCCCAGCATTTT. It is translated as CASSDRMGTGILSNQPQHF.

The genes are TRBV11-1 and TRBJ2-3; D not certain. The CDR3 has 12 residues. The V and J ends lost 4 bases and 10 bases respectively, with 12 bases between them. Germline V gives CDR1 SGHAT, CDR2 FQDESV (reference sequence). The CDR3 DNA reads as TGTGCCAGCAGCTCAAACTCATATGCGCAGTATTTT. Protein product: CASSSNSYAQYF.

The chain has TRBV5-6 and TRBJ1-5, with TRBD1 matching 7 bases. The CDR3 covers 15 residues. V gave up 5 bases and J gave up 0 bases; unmatched junction bases: 5. The V gene's germline CDR1 is SGHDT and CDR2 YYEEEE. The CDR3 bases are TGTGCCAGCAGAGCGGGACAGCATAGCAATCAGCCCCAGCATTTT. Translated, it gives CASRAGQHSNQPQHF.

CDR3 region: CASSPGHLIAKNIQYF. CDR3 nucleotides: TGTGCCAGCAGCCCGGGACACCTGATAGCCAAAAACATTCAGTACTTC. This rearrangement joins TRBV11-3 to TRBJ2-4; D perhaps matches TRBD1 (6 bases). CDR3 length: 16 residues. Germline-derived CDR1 and CDR2 are SGHNT and YENEEA. Trimming pared 5 bases from V and 0 bases from J, leaving 14 bases between.

This clone was detected only a few times. The chain employs TRBV30 and TRBJ1-2; D uncertain. This CDR3 has 13 residues. Germline CDR1 GTSNPN, CDR2 SVGIG (reference sequence). Trimming cost V 5 bases and J 2 bases, with 12 bases left between them. The CDR3: CAWRGKRNYGYTF. As DNA, the CDR3 is TGTGCCTGGCGAGGAAAGAGGAACTATGGCTACACCTTC.

V is TRBV28 and J is TRBJ2-7; 11 positions match TRBD2. V dropped 5 bases and J dropped 0; count of bases not matched to a gene: 0. Germline V lookup: CDR1 MDHEN, CDR2 SYDVKM. There are 14 residues in the CDR3. CDR3 protein: CASSTSGSSYEQYF. CDR3 nucleotides: TGTGCCAGCAGTACTAGCGGGAGCTCCTACGAGCAGTACTTC.

The chain carries TRBV4-1 and TRBJ2-7; 7 bases are shared with TRBD2. Trimming at V came to 2 bases and at J to 2 bases, leaving 6 bases not matched to a gene. This CDR3 comprises 15 residues. Germline assignment: CDR1 MGHRA and CDR2 YSYEKL. CDR3 DNA: TGCGCCAGCAGCCAAAGCACTAGCGTAACCTACGAGCAGTACTTC. Its translation is CASSQSTSVTYEQYF.

The chain has TRBV6-1 and TRBJ1-3; TRBD1 matches at 9 bases. The CDR3 contains 13 residues. Germline trimming cut 6 bases from V and 4 bases from J; bases unmatched to any gene: 1. Germline V gene data show CDR1 as MNHNS and CDR2 as SASEGT. CDR3 in amino acids: CASSGTGGNTIYF. CDR3 sequence (DNA): TGTGCCAGCAGCGGGACAGGGGGAAACACCATATATTTT.

V usage is TRBV13 and J usage is TRBJ2-1; 10 nucleotides line up with TRBD2. The CDR3 loop spans 17 amino acids. CDR1 PRHDT and CDR2 FYEKMQ come from the germline V gene (reference sequence). V lost 5 bases to trimming and J lost 2 bases; unmatched junction nucleotides: 9. The CDR3 DNA follows: TGTGCCAGCAGCCCCTTGCGGAGCGGGGGGGCCTACAATGAGCAGTTCTTC. Translation gives CASSPLRSGGAYNEQFF.

A few counts support this clone. This chain links TRBV7-6 with TRBJ2-7; 12 bases are shared with TRBD2. Germline V gene data show CDR1 as SGHVS and CDR2 as FNYEAQ. The CDR3 contains 17 residues. With V trimmed by 0 bases and J by 7 bases, 10 bases remained unmatched. The CDR3 loop reads CASSLAPASGRAGEQYF. In nucleotides, the CDR3 is TGTGCCAGCAGCTTAGCGCCCGCTAGCGGGAGGGCCGGGGAGCAGTACTTC.

This chain uses TRBV2 with TRBJ1-6, with D possibly being TRBD1 (6 bases). V was cut by 4 bases and J by 7 bases, with 14 bases left in between. The CDR3 has 15 residues. The germline V gene encodes CDR1 SNHLY and CDR2 FYNNEI. CDR3 sequence: CASSVTGRGNSPLHF. Here the CDR3 DNA reads TGTGCCAGCAGTGTGACGGGCAGGGGAAATTCACCCCTCCACTTT.

This clone was seen a handful of times. This chain links TRBV2 with TRBJ2-5, with D perhaps matching TRBD1 (5 bases). CDR1 and CDR2 from the germline V gene are SNHLY and FYNNEI. V was shortened by 4 bases and J by 1 base, with 10 bases between the two germline ends. This CDR3 is 14 amino acids long. The CDR3 is CASSVQTVQETQYF. In DNA form, the CDR3 reads TGTGCCAGCAGTGTACAGACAGTCCAAGAGACCCAGTACTTC.

The CDR3 DNA reads as TGTGCCAGCAGTAAGGGGCCAGTCGGGGAGCTGTTTTTT. Amino acid sequence: CASSKGPVGELFF. The chain recombines TRBV25-1 with TRBJ2-2; tentatively, D is TRBD1 (5 bases). This CDR3 has 13 amino acids. V was cut by 5 bases and J by 7 bases, with 11 bases left in between. Germline V gene data show CDR1 as MGHDK and CDR2 as SYGVNS. Based on the CDR3 plus reference TRBV25-1 and TRBJ2-2, the full variable domain is EADIYQTPRYLVIGTGKKITLECSQTMGHDKMYWYQQDPGMELHLIHYSYGVNSTEKGDLSSESTVSRIRTEHFPLTLESARPSHTSQYLCASSKGPVGELFFGEGSRLTVL.

The CDR3 bases are TGTGCCAGCAGCGTAGGACAGGGCTTGAACACTGAAGCTTTCTTT. Protein: CASSVGQGLNTEAFF. The chain joins TRBV9 to TRBJ1-1; 7 positions agree with TRBD1. This CDR3 contains 15 residues. CDR1 is SGDLS and CDR2 is YYNGEE in the germline V gene. V lost 0 bases to trimming and J lost 0 bases; unmatched junction nucleotides: 2.

The rearrangement links TRBV14 to TRBJ2-5; 7 positions agree with TRBD2. The germline V gene has CDR1 SGHDN and CDR2 FVKESK. This CDR3 contains 14 residues. V was clipped by 1 base and J by 4 bases; unmatched bases: 3. The CDR3, as DNA: TGTGCCAGCAGCCAAGCCTGGGGGGGAGAGACCCAGTACTTC. As protein: CASSQAWGGETQYF.

The chain links TRBV9 to TRBJ2-7; 9 bases map to TRBD2. CDR3 size: 15 residues. In germline, CDR1 is SGDLS, CDR2 YYNGEE. V shed 3 bases, J shed 0 bases, and the junction held 4 bases outside the gene matches. The CDR3 is CASSGRGGSSYEQYF. As DNA, the CDR3 is TGTGCCAGCAGCGGGCGGGGGGGCAGCTCCTACGAGCAGTACTTC.

This chain connects TRBV27 to TRBJ2-2; the D gene could be TRBD1 or TRBD2 (5 bases each). This CDR3 is 14 amino acids long. The V and J ends lost 2 bases and 6 bases respectively, with 10 bases between them. Germline CDR1 and CDR2: MNHEY and SMNVEV (reference sequence). Here the CDR3 reads CASSLGTLPGELFF. The CDR3 region has the DNA TGTGCCAGCAGTTTAGGGACCCTACCCGGGGAGCTGTTTTTT.

Details on this clone: Additional DNA sequences in this sample encode the identical CDR3. This rearrangement joins TRBV7-2 to TRBJ2-2, with D possibly being TRBD2 (5 bases). The V gene lost 3 bases and the J gene lost 4 bases, with 6 bases spanning the gap. CDR1 SGHTA and CDR2 FQGNSA come from the germline V gene. The CDR3 is 13 residues long. CDR3 protein: CASSFTSTGELFF. CDR3 in DNA: TGTGCCAGCAGCTTCACTAGCACCGGGGAGCTGTTTTTT. The full variable domain, in which reference TRBV7-2 and TRBJ2-2 provide the parts outside the CDR3, is GAGVSQSPSNKVTEKGKDVELRCDPISGHTALYWYRQSLGQGLEFLIYFQGNSAPDKSGLPSDRFSAERTGGSVSTLTIQRTQQEDSAVYLCASSFTSTGELFFGEGSRLTVL.

The genes are TRBV6-5 and TRBJ1-5; D perhaps matches TRBD1 (5 bases). The CDR3 is 14 residues long. CDR1 MNHEY and CDR2 SVGAGI come from the germline V gene. V gave up 7 bases and J gave up 2 bases, with 12 bases separating them. This chain's CDR3 is CASKPDSGNQPQHF. As DNA, the CDR3 is TGTGCCAGCAAGCCCGACAGTGGCAATCAGCCCCAGCATTTT.

This clone was detected once. V gene TRBV5-7 combines with J gene TRBJ2-7; 7 positions agree with TRBD2. TRBV5-7 is annotated as an ORF whose role is uncertain. This CDR3 comprises 12 residues. V trimming: 4 bases; J trimming: 5 bases; junction bases outside the gene matches: 3. The CDR3 DNA is TGTGCCAGCAGCACGGGGGGTCACGAGCAGTACTTC. Protein: CASSTGGHEQYF.

The chain links TRBV7-9 to TRBJ2-3, with 11 bases aligning to TRBD2. From germline, CDR1 is SEHNR and CDR2 FQNEAQ (reference sequence). J was trimmed by 6 bases and V by 0 bases; bases with no gene match: 8. The CDR3 is made up of 17 amino acids. The CDR3 region is CASSLALAGARVDTQYF. The CDR3 DNA sequence: TGTGCCAGCAGCTTAGCACTAGCGGGGGCCCGGGTTGATACGCAGTATTTT.

The chain links TRBV7-8 to TRBJ1-2; no definite D call. Trimming shortened V by 1 base and J by 8 bases, and 17 bases separated the two germline ends. CDR1 SGHVS and CDR2 FQNEAQ come from the germline V gene. CDR3 length: 15 amino acids. The CDR3 DNA follows: TGTGCCAGCAGCTTAGACGGTCCGGGTTCGGGGGGCTACACCTTC. Protein sequence: CASSLDGPGSGGYTF.